One and the same sample provided the 30 T cell receptor beta chains below, sequenced in a study of T cells in Graves' hyperthyroidism and ophthalmopathy. RNA transcripts yielded amplified TCR beta CDR3 regions. With the HTBI primer set, the TCR CDR3 went through a first round of RT-PCR. MiXCR was run by TCRdb on the multiplex PCR reads, yielding one entry per CDR3 protein. The top ten clones hold 15% to 18% of a sample with roughly 700,000 distinct CDR3 sequences, roughly 17% of them seen once. The sequencing input was blood. These receptor sequences come from a man aged 50 or older with Graves' hyperthyroidism.

The rearrangement uses TRBV5-5 and TRBJ1-1, with TRBD1 matching 7 bases. CDR3 length: 16 residues. V lost 2 bases, J lost 0 bases, and 7 bases stayed unmatched. CDR1 and CDR2 from the germline V gene are SGHKS and YYEKEE (reference sequence). CDR3 residues: CASSLTPTGMNTEAFF. The CDR3 DNA reads TGTGCCAGCAGCTTAACACCGACAGGGATGAACACTGAAGCTTTCTTT.

A few counts support this clonotype. J is TRBJ2-7 and V is TRBV19; 8 bases agree with TRBD1. V lost 5 bases, J lost 6 bases, and 18 bases stayed unmatched. The germline CDR1 and CDR2 sequences are LNHDA and SQIVND (reference sequence). This CDR3 spans 17 amino acids. The CDR3 sequence is CASSQGQGPSGAGEQYF. DNA of the CDR3: TGTGCCAGTAGTCAAGGACAGGGCCCCAGTGGGGCTGGCGAGCAGTACTTC.

V usage is TRBV12-3 or TRBV12-4 and J usage is TRBJ2-7; 9 bases are a match to TRBD1. Trimming at V came to 5 bases and at J to 4 bases, leaving 12 bases not matched to a gene. The length of the CDR3 is 16 residues. DNA of the CDR3: TGTGCCAGCAGTCAAGGGACAGGGTCGAGTGGATACGAGCAGTACTTC. Its protein product is CASSQGTGSSGYEQYF.

This clonotype was seen ten or more times. The chain links TRBV28 to TRBJ2-1; D is perhaps TRBD2 (6 bases). The germline V and J ends were trimmed by 3 bases and 7 bases, with 16 bases remaining between them. The CDR3 consists of 15 residues. In germline, CDR1 is MDHEN, CDR2 SYDVKM. The CDR3 sequence: CASSLAGSPVNEQFF. In DNA form, the CDR3 reads TGTGCCAGCAGTTTGGCGGGATCTCCCGTAAATGAGCAGTTCTTC.

The table lists this clonotype with a few counts. The CDR3, as DNA: TGTGCCAGCAGCTGGACTAGCGGGAGAAGGGACATTCAGTACTTC. Protein sequence: CASSWTSGRRDIQYF. The rearrangement links TRBV11-2 to TRBJ2-4; 13 bases match TRBD2. Germline V gives CDR1 SGHAT, CDR2 FQNNGV. The length of the CDR3 is 15 residues. The ends lost 4 bases at V and 8 bases at J; junction bases unmatched: 5.

This clonotype appeared many times. The V and J genes are TRBV7-9 and TRBJ2-2, with a tentative D call TRBD1 (6 bases). The germline V gene encodes CDR1 SEHNR and CDR2 FQNEAQ (reference sequence). The CDR3 consists of 15 residues. V was clipped by 2 bases and J by 4 bases, with 11 bases between them. CDR3 sequence: CASSLRQAVTGELFF. In DNA form, the CDR3 reads TGTGCCAGCAGCTTACGACAGGCCGTCACCGGGGAGCTGTTTTTT.

The rearrangement uses TRBV7-6 and TRBJ2-1; TRBD2 matches 13 bases. Germline V gives CDR1 SGHVS, CDR2 FNYEAQ. The CDR3 is 16 residues long. Unmatched junction bases numbered 9, after V lost 5 bases and J lost 8 bases. CDR3 sequence reads: CASSATSGRMGDEQFF. CDR3 bases: TGTGCCAGCAGCGCGACTAGCGGGAGGATGGGCGATGAGCAGTTCTTC.

This clonotype was recorded many times. The chain has TRBV2 and TRBJ1-2, with 8 bases lining up with TRBD1. CDR1 is SNHLY and CDR2 is FYNNEI in the germline V gene. The CDR3 is 14 amino acids. V dropped 6 bases and J dropped 3; count of bases not matched to a gene: 6. DNA for the CDR3: TGTGCCAGCAGCTTAGGACAGGGCCACTATGGCTACACCTTC. This encodes CASSLGQGHYGYTF.

The chain uses TRBV27 and TRBJ2-1; TRBD1 is a possible D gene (6 bases). CDR1 and CDR2 (germline): MNHEY, SMNVEV (reference sequence). The CDR3 is 14 residues long. V lost 5 bases and J lost 13, with 21 bases in between. The CDR3 DNA sequence: TGTGCCAGCAGTCCCCGGACACCTATAGGGGGACAGTTCTTC. Translation: CASSPRTPIGGQFF.

This clonotype has a handful of counts. The CDR3 here is CASSQWSGGWQFF. The CDR3 region has the DNA TGTGCCAGCAGCCAATGGAGCGGGGGATGGCAGTTCTTC. This rearrangement joins TRBV14 to TRBJ2-1, with 8 nucleotides matching TRBD2. With V trimmed by 2 bases and J by 12 bases, 6 bases remained unmatched. Germline CDR1 is SGHDN and CDR2 is FVKESK. The length of the CDR3 is 13 residues.

The V and J genes are TRBV20-1 and TRBJ2-7, with D unresolved. From germline, CDR1 is DFQATT and CDR2 SNEGSKA (reference sequence). CDR3 length: 13 residues. Trimming took off 1 base at V and 0 bases at J, with 7 bases between the two ends. Here the CDR3 reads CSARAGDSYEQYF. The CDR3, as DNA: TGCAGTGCTAGAGCCGGTGACTCCTACGAGCAGTACTTC.

This clonotype has ten or more counts. The chain is built from TRBV28 and TRBJ2-1, with a possible D match to TRBD1 (6 bases). Trimming left V 4 bases short and J 8 bases short, with 18 bases between. Germline CDR1 and CDR2: MDHEN and SYDVKM. This CDR3 contains 15 residues. In DNA, the CDR3 is TGTGCCAGCAGTTATCCCCGGGACATAGACGATGAGCAGTTCTTC. Its protein is CASSYPRDIDDEQFF.

J is TRBJ2-3 and V is TRBV29-1, with D tentatively TRBD1 or TRBD2 (5 bases each). V lost 3 bases and J 1 base, leaving 14 bases between the germline ends. The CDR3 covers 15 residues. CDR1 and CDR2 from the germline V gene are SQVTM and ANQGSEA. Written as DNA, the CDR3 is TGCAGCGTTGAGGCCCGGGACCGAGGCACAGATACGCAGTATTTT. It codes for CSVEARDRGTDTQYF.

This sequence joins TRBV24-1 and TRBJ2-1; 11 bases match TRBD2. The CDR3 is made up of 18 amino acids. Germline values: CDR1 KGHDR, CDR2 SFDVKD. After removal of 4 bases from V and 1 base from J, the junction contained 8 bases not matched to a gene. The DNA of the CDR3 is TGTGCCACCAGTGACCTCAGGCGGACTAGCGGGTCCTACAATGAGCAGTTCTTC. It codes for CATSDLRRTSGSYNEQFF.

This clonotype was recorded many times. V and J are TRBV28 and TRBJ2-3; D gene ambiguous. CDR3 size: 10 residues. CDR1 and CDR2 from the germline V gene are MDHEN and SYDVKM. V was pared by 5 bases and J by 14 bases, with 11 bases between. The CDR3 region has the DNA TGTGCCAGCAGTAAGACCACCCCGTATTTT. Translation gives CASSKTTPYF.

This clonotype was counted a few times. V gene TRBV29-1 combines with J gene TRBJ1-3; no firm D call. CDR1 is SQVTM, CDR2 ANQGSEA, per germline. This CDR3 is 11 amino acids long. V lost 5 bases and J lost 4, with 6 bases in between. Here the CDR3 reads CSVPQGNTIYF. The CDR3 DNA follows: TGCAGCGTTCCCCAAGGAAACACCATATATTTT.

This chain uses TRBV24-1 with TRBJ2-1; no firm D call. In germline, CDR1 is KGHDR, CDR2 SFDVKD. CDR3 length equals 14 residues. Deletions cut 1 base from V and 9 bases from J, with 12 bases between. This CDR3 is CATSDLRNNGEQFF. The DNA for the CDR3 is TGTGCCACCAGTGATTTACGGAATAACGGTGAGCAGTTCTTC.

This clonotype came up many times. The chain combines TRBV20-1 with TRBJ1-2; no reliable D call. The CDR3 is 11 residues long. The germline CDR1 and CDR2 sequences are DFQATT and SNEGSKA (reference sequence). The germline V and J ends were trimmed by 3 bases and 4 bases, with 6 bases remaining between them. The CDR3 sequence is CSARAGYGYTF. CDR3 nucleotide sequence: TGCAGTGCTAGGGCGGGCTATGGCTACACCTTC.

This clonotype came up once. The rearrangement links TRBV15 to TRBJ2-7; TRBD2 agrees at 7 bases. V trimming: 3 bases; J trimming: 5 bases; junction bases outside the gene matches: 7. CDR3 size: 14 residues. Germline loops: CDR1 LNHNV, CDR2 YYDKDF (reference sequence). For the CDR3, the DNA is TGTGCCACCAGCAGTCGGGGAGGGTACGACGAGCAGTACTTC. This sequence encodes CATSSRGGYDEQYF.

This clonotype was observed a handful of times. The V and J genes are TRBV5-1 and TRBJ1-4; TRBD1 might be the D (6 bases). V lost 1 base and J lost 8, with 12 bases in between. The CDR3 extends over 14 amino acids. CDR1 is SGHRS, CDR2 YFSETQ, per germline. The CDR3 loop is CASSLRGVDEKLFF. The CDR3 DNA follows: TGCGCCAGCAGCTTGAGGGGGGTCGACGAAAAACTGTTTTTT.

This clonotype was recorded many times. This chain joins TRBV7-6 and TRBJ1-1, with unresolved D. Trimming took 5 bases from V and 1 from J, leaving 14 bases between them. From germline, CDR1 is SGHVS and CDR2 FNYEAQ. This CDR3 spans 15 amino acids. The CDR3 sequence: CASSPGRVSNTEAFF. In DNA, the CDR3 is TGTGCCAGCAGCCCGGGAAGAGTCTCGAACACTGAAGCTTTCTTT. The variable domain in full, with the rest retrieved from reference TRBV7-6 and TRBJ1-1, is GAGVSQSPRYKVTKRGQDVALRCDPISGHVSLYWYRQALGQGPEFLTYFNYEAQQDKSGLPNDRFSAERPEGSISTLTIQRTEQRDSAMYRCASSPGRVSNTEAFFGQGTRLTVV.

The V gene is TRBV11-2, the J gene TRBJ2-7, with 7 bases that match TRBD1. The germline V gene has CDR1 SGHAT and CDR2 FQNNGV. The CDR3 runs 15 residues. The J segment lost 1 base and the V segment lost 1 base, leaving 4 bases of the junction unmatched. DNA of the CDR3: TGTGCCAGCAGCTTAGTAACAGGGGTTTCCTACGAGCAGTACTTC. As protein: CASSLVTGVSYEQYF.

The sample holds a few counts of this clonotype. The V call is TRBV29-1, the J call TRBJ2-3, with D hard to call. The CDR3 is made up of 15 amino acids. Looked up from germline, CDR1 is SQVTM and CDR2 is ANQGSEA. V was shortened by 0 bases and J by 2 bases, with 12 bases between the two germline ends. CDR3 in amino acids: CSVEDGRRSTDTQYF. CDR3 nucleotide sequence: TGCAGCGTTGAAGATGGTCGCAGGTCCACAGATACGCAGTATTTT.

This clonotype was seen ten or more times. The chain employs TRBV7-3 and TRBJ2-7; 11 bases are a match to TRBD1. Trimming took 2 bases from V and 3 from J; bases not matched to a gene: 3. Germline CDR1 reads SGHTA; CDR2 reads FQGTGA. The CDR3 sequence is 15 residues long. The CDR3 loop is CASSLYGTGGYEQYF. As DNA, the CDR3 is TGTGCCAGCAGCTTATATGGGACAGGGGGCTACGAGCAGTACTTC.

This clonotype was found a few times. The chain is built from TRBV9 and TRBJ2-2; 7 bases are shared with TRBD2. The germline V gene encodes CDR1 SGDLS and CDR2 YYNGEE. Trimming removed 1 base from V and 2 bases from J; junction bases left unmatched: 5. The CDR3 spans 16 residues. The CDR3, as DNA: TGTGCCAGCAGCGTAATGGCGGGAGCAAACACCGGGGAGCTGTTTTTT. Amino acid sequence: CASSVMAGANTGELFF.

This clonotype was seen only a few times. V usage is TRBV7-9 and J usage is TRBJ2-1; 8 nucleotides line up with TRBD1. V trimming: 1 base; J trimming: 5 bases; junction bases outside the gene matches: 7. Germline CDR1 reads SEHNR; CDR2 reads FQNEAQ (reference sequence). The CDR3 has 16 residues. DNA for the CDR3: TGTGCCAGCAGCTTAGGGACAGGGTTTCGGGACAATGAGCAGTTCTTC. It encodes CASSLGTGFRDNEQFF.

This clonotype was recorded many times. V usage is TRBV14 and J usage is TRBJ2-7; 9 nucleotides agree with TRBD1. CDR3 length equals 16 residues. Germline V gene lookup returns CDR1 SGHDN and CDR2 FVKESK. J lost 3 bases, V lost 1 base, and 7 bases had no gene match. The DNA for the CDR3 is TGTGCCAGCAGCCAAGGATACAGGGGGCGCAGCTACGAGCAGTACTTC. It encodes CASSQGYRGRSYEQYF.

V gene TRBV6-1 combines with J gene TRBJ2-3; 10 bases are a match to TRBD2. The CDR3 length is 17 residues. The V gene end was trimmed by 5 bases and the J gene end by 0 bases; junction bases not matched to a gene: 8. Germline-derived CDR1 and CDR2 are MNHNS and SASEGT. The CDR3 coding sequence is TGTGCCAGCAGTCTGCTCGGTAGCGGGGGGAGCACAGATACGCAGTATTTT. Its translation: CASSLLGSGGSTDTQYF.

The CDR3: CAWNRGGARQPQHF. As DNA, the CDR3 is TGTGCCTGGAATCGGGGTGGAGCACGGCAGCCCCAGCATTTT. This rearrangement joins TRBV30 to TRBJ1-5; D gene unclear. CDR1 is GTSNPN and CDR2 is SVGIG in the germline V gene (reference sequence). The V gene lost 4 bases and the J gene lost 7 bases, with 17 bases spanning the gap. The CDR3 runs 14 residues.

This clonotype was detected many times. J is TRBJ2-7 and V is TRBV27, with 11 positions matching TRBD2. Germline CDR1 MNHEY, CDR2 SMNVEV (reference sequence). The CDR3 contains 15 residues. V shed 0 bases and J 3 bases; nucleotides not matched to a gene: 1. This CDR3 reads CASSLSGTSGYEQYF. CDR3 sequence (DNA): TGTGCCAGCAGTTTATCAGGGACTAGCGGCTACGAGCAGTACTTC.